Listed below are T cell receptor beta chains from one sample, sequenced in a study of cytomegalovirus exposure and HLA in healthy donors. Clones were read by immunoSEQ multiplex PCR, and TCRdb kept only the in-frame ones, dropping some. The profile covers approximately 140,000 clones, with 70% to 80% appearing a single time and around 1.6% taken by the ten largest. The sequenced sample was PBMCs. The receptors here all came from a female donor in good health and CMV-seronegative. Both conserved end residues are part of each CDR3. A D gene is named only where the DNA matches it firmly. A row's size may be missing; if present it is once, few, many or a size class.

v_call	d_call	j_call	clone_size	cdr3_aa	cdr3_nt
TRBV21-1	-	TRBJ1-2	-	CASSKGPTGGAYGYTF	TGTGCCAGCAGCAAAGGTCCGACAGGGGGCGCCTATGGCTACACCTTC
TRBV7-9	-	TRBJ2-5	-	CASSPLYQETQYF	TGTGCCAGCAGCCCATTGTACCAAGAGACCCAGTACTTC
TRBV4-1	TRBD2	TRBJ2-1	few	CASSQDLAGGQHNEQFF	TGCGCCAGCAGCCAAGACTTAGCGGGGGGGCAACACAATGAGCAGTTCTTC
TRBV9	-	TRBJ2-2	-	CASSARVRGTGTVAGVGTGELFF	TGTGCCAGCAGCGCCAGAGTTCGGGGGACAGGGACGGTAGCGGGAGTGGGCACCGGGGAGCTGTTTTTT
TRBV2	-	TRBJ2-1	-	CASSEQSGRQFF	TGTGCCAGCAGTGAACAGTCTGGGAGGCAGTTCTTC
TRBV2	-	TRBJ2-1	-	CASNPDFVIEQFF	TGTGCCAGCAACCCCGACTTCGTCATTGAGCAGTTCTTC
TRBV9	TRBD1	TRBJ2-3	-	CASSVPSGQSRDTQYF	TGTGCCAGCAGCGTACCATCGGGACAGAGTAGGGATACGCAGTATTTT
TRBV28	-	TRBJ2-7	-	CASSSRDISYEQYF	TGTGCCAGCAGTTCCCGGGACATCAGCTACGAGCAGTACTTC
TRBV7-9	TRBD1	TRBJ1-5	-	CASSAGTGGFQPQHF	TGTGCCAGCAGCGCCGGGACAGGGGGCTTTCAGCCCCAGCATTTT
TRBV7-9	-	TRBJ1-4	-	CASSPHPIQGPSTNEKLFF	TGTGCCAGCAGCCCACACCCAATACAGGGTCCGTCGACTAATGAAAAACTGTTTTTT
TRBV28	-	TRBJ2-7	-	CASSLSLAGDEQYF	TGTGCCAGCAGTTTATCCCTAGCCGGAGACGAGCAGTACTTC
TRBV29-1	-	TRBJ2-7	-	CSVELRVGEQYF	TGCAGCGTTGAATTACGGGTAGGCGAGCAGTACTTC
TRBV9	TRBD1	TRBJ1-2	few	CASSKVGDRDYGYTF	TGTGCCAGCAGTAAAGTAGGTGACAGGGACTATGGCTACACCTTC
TRBV28	-	TRBJ1-2	-	CASSSTLYGGYTF	TGTGCCAGCAGTTCTACCCTATATGGTGGCTACACCTTC
TRBV6-5	TRBD1	TRBJ2-7	few	CASSYETGGYEQYF	TGTGCCAGCAGTTACGAGACAGGGGGCTACGAGCAGTACTTC
TRBV14	TRBD1	TRBJ2-2	-	CASSPLTGAENTGELFF	TGTGCCAGCAGCCCTCTAACAGGGGCGGAGAACACCGGGGAGCTGTTTTTT